This entry lists 24 T cell receptor beta chains sequenced from one sample in a study of blood T cell repertoires in COVID-19 (dated by TCRdb to about 2020). Library prep was done by the immunoSEQ multiplex PCR assay. Here the immuneACCESS table is served through TCRdb, limited to in-frame sequences with V and J called. Missing clones are a known gap in these copies; in checked studies unresolved V genes cover under half, and the rest lacks a known reason. For this sample there are almost 400,000 clones; around 89% appear just once. The ten most abundant clones make up more than 0.9% of the sample. The sample was PBMCs or T cells enriched from blood (not recorded which). The receptors stem from a woman aged 25 to 39 with acute COVID-19.

The chain has TRBV29-1 and TRBJ1-1; D unclear. The CDR3 runs 13 residues. The V end lost 4 bases, the J end lost 0 bases, and 9 bases lay between the germline ends. CDR1 is SQVTM, CDR2 ANQGSEA, per germline. CDR3 in amino acids: CSVVRVMNTEAFF. Written as DNA, the CDR3 is TGCAGCGTTGTCCGGGTGATGAACACTGAAGCTTTCTTT.

The chain couples TRBV7-2 to TRBJ1-6; D is undetermined. Trimming stripped 3 bases from V and 7 bases from J, with 13 bases between. CDR1 and CDR2 from the germline V gene are SGHTA and FQGNSA. There are 15 residues in the CDR3. Written as DNA, the CDR3 is TGTGCCAGCAGCTTCGGGGAGCGAGCAAATTCACCCCTCCACTTT. It yields the protein CASSFGERANSPLHF.

The chain uses TRBV2 and TRBJ1-3; perhaps TRBD1 as D (6 bases). The CDR3 runs to 16 residues. Germline loops: CDR1 SNHLY, CDR2 FYNNEI. V was pared by 8 bases and J by 1 base, with 18 bases between. The CDR3 protein is CASGRGGAKSGNTIYF. CDR3 DNA sequence: TGTGCCAGCGGAAGAGGGGGGGCGAAATCTGGAAACACCATATATTTT.

The rearrangement joins TRBV7-3 to TRBJ2-1; TRBD2 is a possible D gene (6 bases). The CDR3 contains 16 residues. Between the trimmed V and J ends, which lost 1 base and 0 bases, there was a span of 10 bases. The germline CDR1 and CDR2 sequences are SGHTA and FQGTGA. This CDR3 is CASSLNSGDSYNEQFF. CDR3 bases: TGTGCCAGCAGCTTAAATTCGGGGGACTCCTACAATGAGCAGTTCTTC.

CDR3 residues: CASSLGQGLSYEQYF. CDR3 nucleotide sequence: TGTGCCAGCAGCTTGGGGCAGGGGCTCTCCTACGAGCAGTACTTC. The chain uses TRBV7-7 and TRBJ2-7; D is perhaps TRBD1 (6 bases). Germline CDR1 SSHAT, CDR2 FNYEAQ (reference sequence). The CDR3 extends over 15 amino acids. Trimming took 3 bases from V and 0 from J, leaving 12 bases between them.

V is TRBV2 and J is TRBJ2-5; D is unresolved. CDR1 is SNHLY and CDR2 is FYNNEI in the germline V gene. The germline V and J ends were trimmed by 7 bases and 1 base, with 10 bases remaining between them. This CDR3 has 13 residues. This CDR3 reads CASNYGVQETQYF. The CDR3 DNA reads as TGTGCCAGCAATTACGGTGTCCAAGAGACCCAGTACTTC. The full variable domain, completed using reference TRBV2 and TRBJ2-5, is EPEVTQTPSHQVTQMGQEVILRCVPISNHLYFYWYRQILGQKVEFLVSFYNNEISEKSEIFDDQFSVERPDGSNFTLKIRSTKLEDSAMYFCASNYGVQETQYFGPGTRLLVL.

The chain recombines TRBV7-2 with TRBJ2-7, with 7 bases lining up with TRBD1. The CDR3 has 15 residues. Germline V gene data show CDR1 as SGHTA and CDR2 as FQGNSA. V was clipped by 5 bases and J by 3 bases; unmatched bases: 10. This chain's CDR3 is CASSIRQGSFYEQYF. The CDR3, as DNA: TGTGCCAGCAGCATACGACAGGGATCGTTCTACGAGCAGTACTTC.

With respect to this clone: A junction boundary mismatches the germline segment, possibly from a read error. The chain uses TRBV9 and TRBJ1-6, with D maybe TRBD1 (5 bases). This CDR3 is built from 15 residues. Germline CDR1 reads SGDLS; CDR2 reads YYNGEE. CDR3 sequence: CASSVGDSNNSPLHF. In DNA form, the CDR3 reads TGTGCCAGCAGCGTAGGGGACTCCAATAATTCACCCCTCCACTTT.

This chain links TRBV12-3 or TRBV12-4 with TRBJ2-7, with D tentatively TRBD2 (5 bases). This CDR3 has 12 amino acids. The ends were cut back, 3 bases at V and 7 bases at J, with 10 bases in the middle. CDR3 nucleotide sequence: TGTGCCAGCAGTTTCCAGGAGGCGGAGCAGTACTTC. Its protein is CASSFQEAEQYF.

This clone was seen a handful of times. The gene calls are TRBV18 and TRBJ2-1, with 8 bases lining up with TRBD2. The J segment lost 4 bases and the V segment lost 4 bases, leaving 9 bases of the junction unmatched. Germline lookup yields CDR1 KGHSH and CDR2 LQKENI. This CDR3 has 16 amino acids. CDR3 nucleotides: TGTGCCAGCTCACTGTTCCGGGGGGGCGTTTACAATGAGCAGTTCTTC. Its protein is CASSLFRGGVYNEQFF.

The V call is TRBV18, the J call TRBJ2-1; D uncertain. Between the trimmed V and J ends, which lost 2 bases and 3 bases, there was a span of 11 bases. The CDR3 is 15 amino acids. Germline-derived CDR1 and CDR2 are KGHSH and LQKENI. As DNA, the CDR3 is TGTGCCAGCTCACCAGAACGTGAGGTCTACAATGAGCAGTTCTTC. It codes for CASSPEREVYNEQFF.

The rearrangement joins TRBV6-5 to TRBJ2-3; 10 positions agree with TRBD2. The CDR3 has 16 amino acids. Germline assignment: CDR1 MNHEY and CDR2 SVGAGI. With 4 bases clipped from V and 9 bases from J, the junction kept 13 bases outside the gene matches. The CDR3 nucleotides read TGTGCCAGCAGTTTTAGCGGGGGGCCTCGGCTAGGCACGCAGTATTTT. Its protein product is CASSFSGGPRLGTQYF.

The chain has TRBV5-1 and TRBJ2-2; D is unresolved. Trimming removed 1 base from V and 4 bases from J, with 11 bases in between. The CDR3 contains 15 residues. Germline assignment: CDR1 SGHRS and CDR2 YFSETQ. CDR3 sequence reads: CASSLKYSTTGELFF. DNA of the CDR3: TGCGCCAGCAGCTTGAAATACAGCACCACCGGGGAGCTGTTTTTT. Drawing the rest from reference TRBV5-1 and TRBJ2-2, the complete variable domain is KAGVTQTPRYLIKTRGQQVTLSCSPISGHRSVSWYQQTPGQGLQFLFEYFSETQRNKGNFPGRFSGRQFSNSRSEMNVSTLELGDSALYLCASSLKYSTTGELFFGEGSRLTVL.

The CDR3 protein is CASSQDRRGDTIYF. Written as DNA, the CDR3 is TGTGCCAGCAGCCAAGATCGAAGAGGAGACACCATATATTTT. This sequence joins TRBV3-1 (or the pseudogene TRBV3-2) and TRBJ1-3; D ambiguous. V shed 0 bases and J shed 8 bases, with 11 bases lying between them. CDR3 length equals 14 residues. Germline V gene sequence: CDR1 LGHDT, CDR2 YNNKEL (reference sequence).

This chain links TRBV27 with TRBJ2-7; a possible D gene is TRBD2 (6 bases). Germline-derived CDR1 and CDR2 are MNHEY and SMNVEV (reference sequence). The V and J ends lost 6 bases and 3 bases respectively, with 18 bases between them. The CDR3 length is 15 residues. The DNA for the CDR3 is TGTGCCAGCAGCTCGGGAGATCCTAATTACTACGAGCAGTACTTC. This codes for CASSSGDPNYYEQYF.

The chain couples TRBV10-3 to TRBJ2-7, with D unclear. The germline V gene encodes CDR1 ENHRY and CDR2 SYGVKD. The CDR3 consists of 11 residues. V lost 0 bases to trimming and J lost 5 bases, with 2 bases between them. CDR3 loop: CAISESDEQYF. CDR3 nucleotides: TGTGCCATCAGTGAGTCCGACGAGCAGTACTTC.

The rearrangement uses TRBV2 and TRBJ1-2; D remains unclear. The V end was cut by 9 bases, the J end by 3 bases, with 17 bases between. Germline assignment: CDR1 SNHLY and CDR2 FYNNEI. This CDR3 has 14 residues. The CDR3 sequence: CARNGIGSDYGYTF. The CDR3 coding sequence is TGTGCCAGAAACGGGATAGGGTCAGACTATGGCTACACCTTC.

The chain recombines TRBV7-9 with TRBJ2-1; D perhaps matches TRBD2 (5 bases). Germline V CDR1 and CDR2: SEHNR, FQNEAQ (reference sequence). CDR3 length equals 17 residues. V lost 5 bases, J lost 2 bases, and 19 bases lay in between. CDR3 DNA: TGTGCCAGCAGCCATATCGGGCGAGGGTTAACCTACAATGAGCAGTTCTTC. Translated, it gives CASSHIGRGLTYNEQFF.

This chain joins TRBV7-8 and TRBJ2-2, with TRBD1 matching 10 bases. Germline loops: CDR1 SGHVS, CDR2 FQNEAQ. There are 17 residues in the CDR3. J lost 6 bases, V lost 5 bases, and 12 bases had no gene match. The DNA for the CDR3 is TGTGCCAGCAGCATACAGCGGGACAGGGGATTGGCCGGGGAGCTGTTTTTT. Protein product: CASSIQRDRGLAGELFF.

The V gene is TRBV14, the J gene TRBJ1-1; D is ambiguous. Trimming stripped 1 base from V and 2 bases from J, with 2 bases between. The CDR3 is 12 amino acids. CDR1 is SGHDN and CDR2 is FVKESK in the germline V gene. The chain's CDR3 is CASSQANTEAFF. CDR3 coding DNA: TGTGCCAGCAGCCAAGCAAACACTGAAGCTTTCTTT.

This clone was counted a single time. The chain recombines TRBV25-1 with TRBJ2-1; 11 nucleotides align to TRBD2. In germline, CDR1 is MGHDK, CDR2 SYGVNS. Trimming removed 1 base from V and 8 bases from J; junction bases left unmatched: 10. The CDR3 is made up of 17 amino acids. CDR3 region: CASSELGTSGTGYEQFF. DNA of the CDR3: TGTGCCAGCAGTGAATTGGGGACTAGCGGCACCGGCTATGAGCAGTTCTTC.

V is TRBV25-1 and J is TRBJ2-1; TRBD2 matches at 7 bases. Germline V lookup: CDR1 MGHDK, CDR2 SYGVNS. The CDR3 contains 15 residues. Trimming at V came to 6 bases and at J to 2 bases, leaving 7 bases not matched to a gene. The CDR3 loop reads CASRGGEFTYNEQFF. CDR3 DNA sequence: TGTGCCAGCAGGGGGGGGGAGTTTACCTACAATGAGCAGTTCTTC.

This clone showed up just once. V gene TRBV29-1 combines with J gene TRBJ2-1; the D is unclear. The CDR3 runs 11 residues. Germline loops: CDR1 SQVTM, CDR2 ANQGSEA. V was clipped by 1 base and J by 5 bases, with 3 bases between them. CDR3 residues: CSVEANNEQFF. Written as DNA, the CDR3 is TGCAGCGTTGAAGCTAACAATGAGCAGTTCTTC.

This clone was recorded once. This rearrangement joins TRBV18 to TRBJ1-1; 7 bases agree with TRBD1. Germline V CDR1 and CDR2: KGHSH, LQKENI. V dropped 6 bases and J dropped 4; count of bases not matched to a gene: 8. The CDR3 extends over 14 amino acids. CDR3 residues: CASSQHRDSTEAFF. In DNA form, the CDR3 reads TGTGCCAGCTCCCAGCACCGGGACAGCACTGAAGCTTTCTTT. The variable domain in full, with the rest retrieved from reference TRBV18 and TRBJ1-1, is NAGVMQNPRHLVRRRGQEARLRCSPMKGHSHVYWYRQLPEEGLKFMVYLQKENIIDESGMPKERFSAEFPKEGPSILRIQQVVRGDSAAYFCASSQHRDSTEAFFGQGTRLTVV.